This T cell receptor (beta chain) is drawn from a study of neoadjuvant anti-PD-1 for oral cavity cancer (dated by TCRdb to the early 2020s). The study in broad terms: Patients mostly received three to four biweekly doses of nivolumab at 3 mg/kg before curative-intent surgical resection. The parent correlative cohort included approximately twelve patients, with an approximately 33% response rate. Patients who did not progress were given a fourth nivolumab dose at about day 43 and had definitive surgical resection on days 50-56. Under RECIST 1.1, a patient counted as a responder if showing complete response, partial response or stable disease, and as a non-responder if showing progression. Results the study describes overall, beyond this receptor: After neoadjuvant nivolumab, significantly higher T cell clonality (Gini index) was found within PBMCs in non-responders than in responders. Only three patients per response group were included in the TCR analyses, and the authors called for validation in larger cohorts. Higher pretreatment blood Treg/Th17 ratios correlated with higher pretreatment blood TCRbeta clonality and lower post-treatment tumor TCRbeta clonality.

Interpreted using the paper, the time point label stands for: before neoadjuvant nivolumab. None of the patients had received prior systemic or radiation treatment, and all were newly diagnosed with stage II-IVA oral cavity squamous cell carcinoma. The cohort was composed of patients with HPV-negative, locally advanced oral cavity squamous cell carcinoma. No culture maintenance or expansion was done, as the peripheral blood mononuclear cells went straight to analysis. The samples were obtained from a longitudinal correlative study of a single-arm phase II trial testing neoadjuvant nivolumab in oral cavity squamous cell carcinoma. Subject-matched pre- and post-treatment PBMCs and tumors from three responders and three non-responders were subjected to genomic DNA-based TCRbeta sequencing. Peripheral blood mononuclear cells were collected before nivolumab treatment and again after treatment, at the time of surgery. The Maxwell RSC DNA from Cells kit was used to extract genomic DNA from PBMCs.

This clone was recorded a few times. It has no known antigen specificity. No base-level quality is on record; no much larger clone is a single base apart. Looking up the germline V gene yields CDR1 SGHDT and CDR2 YYEEEE. The CDR3 goes from the cysteine to the phenylalanine over 14 residues. The retained sequence is limited to the CDR3, 42 bases, with the frame set at the first base. For this chain, trimming is 7 bases at the V end and 3 bases at the J end, and the number of junction bases without a gene match is 6. For deep sequencing of PBMC libraries, mostly about 480 ng of input genomic DNA was used, and six replicates were run per sample. The immunoSEQ hsTCRbeta kit was used to prepare TCRbeta libraries, following the manufacturer's instructions. An Illumina NovaSeq 6000 S4 flow cell was used to sequence the final libraries, which had first been combined to 3 nM. On the study's bioinformatics: The immunoSEQ Analyzer was used for raw data preprocessing and quality control. The analysis was restricted to productive rearrangements, with each unique CDR3 amino acid sequence defining a clonotype. Using the R package tcR, the researchers computed the Gini-Simpson index as their estimate of repertoire clonality. Student's t test was used to compare Gini indices, and Pearson correlation was used to assess associations with tumor size change. Not all clones reach the TCRdb copy of this immuneACCESS table, which keeps in-frame sequences only. Checked studies attribute under half of the gap to unresolved V genes and leave the rest unexplained. The V and J calls and clone size come from that table; D and trimming were worked out from the DNA. In this sample the table shows 13,000 to 15,000 clones, 71% of which occur a single time. Of the sample, over 3% is held by the ten largest clones.

Recombination connected TRBV5-6 to TRBJ1-2; 10 junctional bases match TRBD1. The sample was PBMCs, taken before nivolumab (anti-PD-1) treatment. This receptor was obtained from a person aged 40-85 years with oral cavity squamous cell carcinoma. In nucleotide form, the sequence is TGTGCCAGCGTCGGGACAGGGGTAGACTATGGCTACACCTTC. Its protein product is CASVGTGVDYGYTF.